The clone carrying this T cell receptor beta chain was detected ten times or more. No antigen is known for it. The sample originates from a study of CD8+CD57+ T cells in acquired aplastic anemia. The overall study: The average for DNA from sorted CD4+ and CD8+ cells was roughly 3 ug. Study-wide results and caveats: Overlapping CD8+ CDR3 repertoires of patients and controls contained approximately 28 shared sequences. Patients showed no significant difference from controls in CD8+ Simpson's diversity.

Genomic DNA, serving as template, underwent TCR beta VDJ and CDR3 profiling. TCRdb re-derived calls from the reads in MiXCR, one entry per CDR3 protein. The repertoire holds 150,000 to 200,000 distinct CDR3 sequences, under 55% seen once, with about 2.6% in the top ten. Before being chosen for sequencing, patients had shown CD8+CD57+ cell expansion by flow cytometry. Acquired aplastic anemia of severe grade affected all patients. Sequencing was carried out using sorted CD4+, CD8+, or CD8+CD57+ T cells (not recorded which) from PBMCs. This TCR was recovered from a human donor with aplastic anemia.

CDR3 loop: CAWSVLLGQPQHF. DNA of the CDR3: TGTGCCTGGAGTGTACTTTTAGGTCAGCCCCAGCATTTT. The chain is built from TRBV30 and TRBJ1-5; D unresolved. Per the germline V gene, CDR1 is GTSNPN and CDR2 is SVGIG (reference sequence). V lost 0 bases and J lost 6, with 9 bases in between. This CDR3 has 13 residues.